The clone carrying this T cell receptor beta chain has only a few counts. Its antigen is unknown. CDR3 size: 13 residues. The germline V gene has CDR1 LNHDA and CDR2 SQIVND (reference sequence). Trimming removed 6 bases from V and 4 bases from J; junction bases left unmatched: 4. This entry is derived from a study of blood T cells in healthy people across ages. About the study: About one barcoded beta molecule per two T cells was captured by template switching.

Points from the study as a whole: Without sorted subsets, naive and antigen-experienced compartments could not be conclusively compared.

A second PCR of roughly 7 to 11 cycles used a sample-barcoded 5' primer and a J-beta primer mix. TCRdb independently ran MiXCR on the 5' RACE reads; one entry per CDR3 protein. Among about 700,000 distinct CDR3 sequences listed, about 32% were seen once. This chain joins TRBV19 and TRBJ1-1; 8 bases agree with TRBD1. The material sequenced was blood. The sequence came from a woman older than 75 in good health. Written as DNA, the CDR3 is TGTGCCAGTAGAATACAGGGGGGCACTGAAGCTTTCTTT. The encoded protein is CASRIQGGTEAFF.